The clone carrying this T cell receptor (beta chain) was counted many times. Its antigen is currently unknown. Assembly of TCR beta libraries relied on iRepertoire HTBI primers together with Arm-PCR of CDR3 regions. In TCRdb, the multiplex PCR reads were re-called with MiXCR into one record per CDR3 protein. The table includes fewer than 600,000 distinct CDR3 sequences, about 20% detected once. Noted time point: persistent/refractory GD, antithyroid drugs over 5 years with positive TRAb. Scientists built the TCR library using RNA that was extracted from PBMCs. The ends lost 5 bases at V and 3 bases at J; junction bases unmatched: 4. This CDR3 spans 15 amino acids. Germline values: CDR1 SEHNR, CDR2 FQNEAQ (reference sequence). The sample originates from a study of regulatory T cells in long-lasting Graves disease. Regarding the study as a whole: Favoring TRBV28, TRBJ1-2 and TRBJ2-5 was a feature seen in persistent disease.

The source was peripheral blood mononuclear cells (PBMCs), collected when the disease was refractory, from a patient treated with antithyroid drugs. This receptor was identified in a female donor with Graves disease. The gene calls are TRBV7-9 and TRBJ1-4, with 9 nucleotides matching TRBD1. CDR3 sequence (DNA): TGTGCCAGCAGCCCGGGGACAGGGTCTAATGAAAAACTGTTTTTT. Translation gives CASSPGTGSNEKLFF.